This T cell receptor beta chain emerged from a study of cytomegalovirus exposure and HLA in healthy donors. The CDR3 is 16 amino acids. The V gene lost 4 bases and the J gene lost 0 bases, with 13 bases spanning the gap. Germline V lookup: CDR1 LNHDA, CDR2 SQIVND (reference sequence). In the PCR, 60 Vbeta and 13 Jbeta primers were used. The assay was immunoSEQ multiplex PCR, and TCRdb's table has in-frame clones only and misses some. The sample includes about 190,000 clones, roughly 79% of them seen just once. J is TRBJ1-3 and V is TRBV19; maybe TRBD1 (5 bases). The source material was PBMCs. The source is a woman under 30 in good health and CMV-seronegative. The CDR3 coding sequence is TGTGCCAGTAGTAGCGGGGACGGAGTCTCTGGAAACACCATATATTTT. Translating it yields CASSSGDGVSGNTIYF.